Following are 13 T cell receptor beta chains from one sample sequenced in a study of metastatic and nonmetastatic thyroid tumors (dated by TCRdb to between 2020 and 2021). The method was PCR. Sequenced using an Illumina HiSeq 4000. TCRdb itself trimmed the public reads at Q25 with fastp, ran MiXCR and retained productive beta chains. The sample records approximately 7,000 clones, around two fifths of which are singletons. Around 23% of the sample is held by the ten biggest clonotypes. None of the patients had been given any treatment before thyroid surgery. The material sequenced was tumor tissue. The source is a female donor with papillary thyroid cancer or a benign thyroid nodule (not recorded which). Some clones in this sample may be carry-over from other donors' samples.

Relative to its sample, this clone is medium-sized. This CDR3 reads CASSLARIGIHEQYF. The CDR3 nucleotides are TGTGCCAGCAGCTTAGCGCGAATAGGGATCCACGAGCAGTACTTC. The chain uses TRBV7-2 and TRBJ2-7; D is uncertain. This CDR3 is built from 15 residues. CDR1 and CDR2 (germline): SGHTA, FQGNSA. With 0 bases removed from V and 5 bases from J, the gap between germline ends came to 14 bases.

The rearrangement links TRBV9 to TRBJ2-2, with a tentative D call TRBD1 (5 bases). CDR1 SGDLS and CDR2 YYNGEE come from the germline V gene. The CDR3 extends over 16 amino acids. Trimming took off 0 bases at V and 5 bases at J, with 14 bases between the two ends. In nucleotides, the CDR3 is TGTGCCAGCAGCGTAGAGAGTCAGGGTGGGACCGGGGAGCTGTTTTTT. Protein sequence: CASSVESQGGTGELFF. The full variable domain, in which reference TRBV9 and TRBJ2-2 provide the parts outside the CDR3, is DSGVTQTPKHLITATGQRVTLRCSPRSGDLSVYWYQQSLDQGLQFLIQYYNGEERAKGNILERFSAQQFPDLHSELNLSSLELGDSALYFCASSVESQGGTGELFFGEGSRLTVL.

In this sample, this clone turned up a few times. The rearrangement links TRBV6-1 to TRBJ1-2; D is undetermined. This CDR3 has 13 residues. Germline CDR1 reads MNHNS; CDR2 reads SASEGT. Trimming pared 2 bases from V and 5 bases from J, leaving 9 bases between. The CDR3 DNA sequence: TGTGCCAGCAGTGAACGGGGTGGTTATGGCTACACCTTC. This encodes CASSERGGYGYTF.

This clone was seen more than once but under ten times. The chain recombines TRBV6-4 with TRBJ2-2, with D unresolved. V lost 0 bases to trimming and J lost 6 bases, with 8 bases between them. This CDR3 is 14 amino acids long. Germline loops: CDR1 MRHNA, CDR2 SNTAGT. The CDR3 loop reads CASSDSSQPGELFF. The CDR3, as DNA: TGTGCCAGCAGTGACTCGAGTCAGCCCGGGGAGCTGTTTTTT.

This clone has only a few counts. The chain carries TRBV27 and TRBJ1-5, with 7 bases lining up with TRBD1. After removal of 5 bases from V and 3 bases from J, the junction contained 10 bases not matched to a gene. The CDR3 length is 16 residues. CDR1 and CDR2 (germline): MNHEY, SMNVEV (reference sequence). Here the CDR3 DNA reads TGTGCCAGCAGTCCCCGGGGAGGGGGCTCCAATCAGCCCCAGCATTTT. Amino acid sequence: CASSPRGGGSNQPQHF.

The chain recombines TRBV5-1 with TRBJ2-7; D is possibly TRBD1 (7 bases). The CDR3 length is 15 residues. Germline CDR1 SGHRS, CDR2 YFSETQ. Trimming cost V 0 bases and J 4 bases, with 14 bases left between them. The CDR3 nucleotides read TGCGCCAGCAGCTTGGCCCCAGGGGGAGGTTACGAGCAGTACTTC. It encodes CASSLAPGGGYEQYF.

This clone showed up just a few times. Mismatch with germline at one junction end may stem from a read error. CDR3 region: CAPRDREGMRDTQYF. The CDR3 coding sequence is TGTGCCCCCAGGGACAGGGAAGGTATGAGAGATACGCAGTATTTT. V and J are TRBV15 and TRBJ2-3; 9 bases agree with TRBD1. The CDR3 consists of 15 residues. The germline V gene encodes CDR1 LNHNV and CDR2 YYDKDF (reference sequence).

By its share, this clone is large (0.1 to 1%). This chain joins TRBV12-3 or TRBV12-4 and TRBJ1-3; D is possibly TRBD1 (5 bases). The CDR3 runs 15 residues. The V and J ends lost 1 base and 0 bases respectively, with 7 bases between them. CDR3 nucleotides: TGTGCCAGCAGTTTAGGGACAAACTCTGGAAACACCATATATTTT. Its translation is CASSLGTNSGNTIYF.

The chain combines TRBV11-2 with TRBJ2-2, with 7 bases lining up with TRBD2. This CDR3 has 15 amino acids. CDR1 is SGHAT and CDR2 is FQNNGV in the germline V gene. Unmatched junction bases numbered 6, after V lost 1 base and J lost 7 bases. CDR3 residues: CASSLGTGEGGELFF. The CDR3 DNA reads as TGTGCCAGCAGCTTAGGCACGGGGGAGGGCGGGGAGCTGTTTTTT.

The chain is built from TRBV5-1 and TRBJ2-2; no firm D call. The V gene's germline CDR1 is SGHRS and CDR2 YFSETQ. The V end lost 0 bases, the J end lost 1 base, and 13 bases lay between the germline ends. This CDR3 has 17 amino acids. CDR3 region: CASSLAGDRENTGELFF. The CDR3 bases are TGCGCCAGCAGCTTGGCTGGAGATAGGGAGAACACCGGGGAGCTGTTTTTT. Combining the CDR3 with reference TRBV5-1 and TRBJ2-2 gives the whole variable domain KAGVTQTPRYLIKTRGQQVTLSCSPISGHRSVSWYQQTPGQGLQFLFEYFSETQRNKGNFPGRFSGRQFSNSRSEMNVSTLELGDSALYLCASSLAGDRENTGELFFGEGSRLTVL.

This clone appeared a few times. This chain uses TRBV13 with TRBJ2-7, with 8 bases lining up with TRBD2. This CDR3 contains 14 residues. J lost 6 bases, V lost 2 bases, and 6 bases had no gene match. Germline V gene sequence: CDR1 PRHDT, CDR2 FYEKMQ (reference sequence). The DNA of the CDR3 is TGTGCCAGCAGCTTAAGTGCAGCGGGAGCCGAGCAGTACTTC. Protein sequence: CASSLSAAGAEQYF.

V usage is TRBV20-1 and J usage is TRBJ2-7; unclear D gene. CDR1 and CDR2 from the germline V gene are DFQATT and SNEGSKA (reference sequence). V dropped 3 bases and J dropped 0 bases, with 12 bases sitting between them. The CDR3 totals 14 residues. This chain's CDR3 is CSARATSFSYEQYF. CDR3 DNA sequence: TGCAGTGCTAGGGCCACGAGCTTCTCCTACGAGCAGTACTTC.

In its sample, this clone is large. This chain connects TRBV6-2 or TRBV6-3 to TRBJ1-5; no firm D call. The CDR3 spans 13 residues. The V end was cut by 4 bases, the J end by 4 bases, with 8 bases between. Germline lookup yields CDR1 MNHEY and CDR2 SVGEGT. CDR3 amino acids: CASSSTENQPQHF. The CDR3 nucleotides read TGTGCCAGCAGTTCGACCGAGAATCAGCCCCAGCATTTT.